Below are 30 T cell receptor beta chains sequenced from a single sample in a study of CD8+CD57+ T cells in acquired aplastic anemia (dated by TCRdb to 2016 to 2019). TCRdb shows the sequencer as Illumina HiSeq 2000. Genomic DNA served as template for TCR beta VDJ combination and CDR3 sequence profiling. The public reads were reanalyzed by TCRdb: fastp trimming at Q25, MiXCR alignment, in-frame beta chains only. Each entry merges the rows of one CDR3 protein and shows their most common DNA and genes. The sample table contains about 420,000 distinct CDR3 sequences; only one count was recorded for 60% to 80% of them. Of the sample, less than 4% is held by the ten largest clones. Sequencing was carried out using sorted CD4+, CD8+, or CD8+CD57+ T cells (not recorded which) from PBMCs. The receptors originated from a human donor in good health, serving as a control.

This rearrangement joins TRBV7-2 to TRBJ2-2; D ambiguous. Per the germline V gene, CDR1 is SGHTA and CDR2 is FQGNSA. V shed 3 bases and J shed 8 bases, with 7 bases lying between them. CDR3 length: 12 amino acids. The CDR3 nucleotides read TGTGCCAGCAGCTTGACGAGGGGGGAGCTGTTTTTT. Translating it yields CASSLTRGELFF. The full variable domain, rest sourced from reference TRBV7-2 and TRBJ2-2, is GAGVSQSPSNKVTEKGKDVELRCDPISGHTALYWYRQSLGQGLEFLIYFQGNSAPDKSGLPSDRFSAERTGGSVSTLTIQRTQQEDSAVYLCASSLTRGELFFGEGSRLTVL.

As concerns this clonotype: The junction departs from germline at one end; a sequencing error may be responsible. The chain links TRBV7-3 to TRBJ2-7; a possible D gene is TRBD2 (5 bases). The germline gives CDR1 SGHTA, CDR2 FQGTGA. There are 14 residues in the CDR3. As DNA, the CDR3 is TGTGCCACCAGCTTAAATGGCGGGCCCTACGTGCAGTACTTC. This encodes CATSLNGGPYVQYF.

CDR3 DNA: TGCGCCAGCAGCTTGACGCCGGGGGCCAAAGATACGCAGTATTTT. Translated: CASSLTPGAKDTQYF. The V gene is TRBV5-1, the J gene TRBJ2-3; either TRBD1 or TRBD2 may fit D (6 bases each). Trimming removed 1 base at V and 5 bases at J, with 14 bases between. Germline V gene lookup returns CDR1 SGHRS and CDR2 YFSETQ. CDR3 length: 15 residues.

In the case of this clonotype: One end of the junction fails to match germline, which may point to a read error. This rearrangement joins TRBV7-9 to TRBJ1-5; D remains ambiguous. The CDR3 runs to 14 residues. Germline V lookup: CDR1 SEHNR, CDR2 FQNEAQ (reference sequence). The CDR3 protein is CASSSPNSRPGYTF. As DNA, the CDR3 is TGTGCCAGCAGCTCTCCCAACAGCAGGCCTGGCTACACCTTT.

This chain joins TRBV10-3 and TRBJ2-7, with D perhaps matching TRBD1 (5 bases). Germline V gives CDR1 ENHRY, CDR2 SYGVKD. There are 13 residues in the CDR3. Deletions cut 4 bases from V and 7 bases from J, with 14 bases between. CDR3 sequence: CAISGPRVREQYF. CDR3 nucleotides: TGTGCCATCAGTGGTCCCAGGGTGAGAGAGCAGTACTTC.

With respect to this clonotype: This CDR3 is missing its conserved last phenylalanine or tryptophan, likely due to a read error. The DNA is left out, because the CDR3 cannot be placed on it with certainty; the CDR3 is given as TCRdb lists it. The V gene is TRBV2, the J gene TRBJ1-6. From its first to its last residue, the CDR3 has 15 amino acids. The germline V gene has CDR1 SNHLY and CDR2 FYNNEI. CDR3 amino acids: CASSTGLGSAISFRY.

This clonotype was picked up many times. The V call is TRBV7-3, the J call TRBJ2-1; D might be TRBD2 (6 bases). CDR1 and CDR2 (germline): SGHTA, FQGTGA. Trimming shortened V by 4 bases and J by 10 bases, and 17 bases separated the two germline ends. This CDR3 comprises 14 residues. CDR3 in amino acids: CASSSLATTYEQFF. The CDR3, as DNA: TGTGCCAGCAGCTCTCTAGCGACTACCTACGAGCAGTTCTTC.

The V call is TRBV9, the J call TRBJ2-7, with D unclear. This CDR3 contains 11 residues. Trimming pared 4 bases from V and 6 bases from J, leaving 8 bases between. Germline V gives CDR1 SGDLS, CDR2 YYNGEE. The CDR3 region is CASSLRAEQYF. CDR3 nucleotide sequence: TGTGCCAGCAGCTTACGAGCCGAGCAGTACTTC.

On this clonotype: A read error is possible here, since a much larger clone lies one base away. The chain links TRBV12-3 or TRBV12-4 to TRBJ1-4, with D tentatively TRBD1 (5 bases). V lost 6 bases and J 4 bases, leaving 15 bases between the germline ends. This CDR3 is built from 15 residues. CDR3 nucleotides: TGTGCCAGCAGACAGGAACGGGGGAGTAATGAAAAACTGTTTTTT. Its protein is CASRQERGSNEKLFF.

This clonotype was observed at least ten times. The chain combines TRBV5-4 with TRBJ2-6; D gene uncertain. The length of the CDR3 is 15 residues. Germline assignment: CDR1 SGHNT and CDR2 YYREEE (reference sequence). Trimming removed 5 bases at V and 0 bases at J, with 9 bases between. In DNA form, the CDR3 reads TGTGCCAGCAGTCGGCCGGTCTCTGGGGCCAACGTCCTGACTTTC. It encodes CASSRPVSGANVLTF.

This sequence joins TRBV11-3 and TRBJ1-5; D gene unclear. The germline gives CDR1 SGHNT, CDR2 YENEEA. Deletions cut 2 bases from V and 5 bases from J, with 7 bases between. The CDR3 runs to 13 residues. CDR3 in amino acids: CASSLTSDQPQHF. CDR3 in DNA: TGTGCCAGCAGCTTAACTTCGGATCAGCCCCAGCATTTT.

The rearrangement uses TRBV5-1 and TRBJ2-7; 7 bases fit TRBD1. The germline V gene has CDR1 SGHRS and CDR2 YFSETQ. The length of the CDR3 is 14 residues. J lost 2 bases, V lost 0 bases, and 2 bases had no gene match. CDR3 residues: CASSLVTGAYEQYF. The CDR3 bases are TGCGCCAGCAGCTTGGTCACAGGGGCCTACGAGCAGTACTTC.

This clonotype was picked up one time. The DNA is omitted, as the CDR3 cannot be located on it reliably, and the CDR3 follows TCRdb's listing. This chain links TRBV7-2 with TRBJ2-2; the listed D gene, TRBD2, was not tested against the DNA. Both ends counted, the CDR3 spans 15 residues. Germline CDR1 reads SGHTA; CDR2 reads FQGNSA. CDR3 amino acids: CASSFWQGRLHLRFF.

This clonotype was detected ten times or more. The chain combines TRBV30 with TRBJ2-6; 8 bases match TRBD1. V trimming: 4 bases; J trimming: 2 bases; junction bases outside the gene matches: 4. Germline CDR1 and CDR2: GTSNPN and SVGIG (reference sequence). The CDR3 is 15 residues long. The CDR3 bases are TGTGCCTGGAACCCGACAGGGGCTGGGGCCAACGTCCTGACTTTC. It specifies CAWNPTGAGANVLTF.

The chain employs TRBV5-1 and TRBJ2-3, with 8 positions matching TRBD1. Germline V gene lookup returns CDR1 SGHRS and CDR2 YFSETQ. The CDR3 runs to 18 residues. Losses at the gene ends were 4 bases for V and 0 bases for J; bases not matched to a gene: 13. CDR3 sequence reads: CASSPGQGGQSSTDTQYF. CDR3 sequence (DNA): TGCGCCAGCAGCCCTGGACAGGGTGGTCAATCTAGCACAGATACGCAGTATTTT.

A few counts support this clonotype. This chain links TRBV11-1 with TRBJ1-2; 7 bases agree with TRBD1. The V and J ends lost 5 bases and 3 bases, in that order; junction bases with no gene match: 12. CDR3 size: 16 residues. Germline V gene sequence: CDR1 SGHAT, CDR2 FQDESV (reference sequence). CDR3 DNA: TGTGCCAGCAGCAAGGGGGCAGTATCGAATTACTATGGCTACACCTTC. This encodes CASSKGAVSNYYGYTF.

This clonotype appeared many times. V is TRBV6-2 or TRBV6-3 and J is TRBJ1-2; D unclear. The germline V and J ends were trimmed by 3 bases and 4 bases, with 12 bases remaining between them. This CDR3 spans 14 amino acids. Germline lookup yields CDR1 MNHEY and CDR2 SVGEGT. The CDR3 sequence: CASSYQDPVYGYTF. CDR3 nucleotides: TGTGCCAGCAGTTATCAGGATCCGGTCTATGGCTACACCTTC.

Points on this clonotype: As the CDR3 is not closed by the conserved phenylalanine or tryptophan, this likely results from a read error. It is unclear where the CDR3 begins or ends on the DNA, so no DNA is shown, and the CDR3 is as TCRdb lists it. V and J are TRBV7-3 and TRBJ1-6. The CDR3 is 13 amino acids long, termini counted. The germline V gene encodes CDR1 SGHTA and CDR2 FQGTGA. CDR3 residues: CASSLTGTSPDTQ.

About this clonotype: The final CDR3 position lacks the conserved phenylalanine or tryptophan, pointing to a likely read error. No DNA is shown, since the ends of the CDR3 on it are uncertain; the CDR3 is the one TCRdb lists. This chain uses TRBV14 with TRBJ1-1. Germline V gene sequence: CDR1 SGHDN, CDR2 FVKESK. The CDR3 is 12 residues long, counting both termini. This chain's CDR3 is CASSHGGLRGYY.

V gene TRBV7-9 combines with J gene TRBJ1-6; D not certain. V lost 0 bases, J lost 9 bases, and 12 bases lay in between. CDR1 is SEHNR and CDR2 is FQNEAQ in the germline V gene (reference sequence). CDR3 length: 15 amino acids. This CDR3 reads CASSLATPTVSPLHF. The CDR3, as DNA: TGTGCCAGCAGCTTAGCTACTCCGACCGTTTCACCCCTCCACTTT. The full variable domain, with the rest looked up from reference TRBV7-9 and TRBJ1-6, is DTGVSQNPRHKITKRGQNVTFRCDPISEHNRLYWYRQTLGQGPEFLTYFQNEAQLEKSRLLSDRFSAERPKGSFSTLEIQRTEQGDSAMYLCASSLATPTVSPLHFGNGTRLTVT.

The chain has TRBV12-3 or TRBV12-4 and TRBJ2-2; no firm D call. The CDR3 loop spans 14 amino acids. V dropped 5 bases and J dropped 6 bases, with 13 bases sitting between them. The CDR3 reads CASSPSLNAGELFF. The CDR3 bases are TGTGCCAGCAGTCCCAGCCTAAACGCCGGGGAGCTGTTTTTT.

The V gene is TRBV9, the J gene TRBJ1-6; D is undetermined. The CDR3 runs 14 residues. Deletions cut 2 bases from V and 19 bases from J, with 22 bases between. Germline V gives CDR1 SGDLS, CDR2 YYNGEE. CDR3 nucleotides: TGTGCCAGCAGCGTCCACGGGGAACTGAACTACGAGCACTTT. Translated: CASSVHGELNYEHF.

The rearrangement uses TRBV20-1 and TRBJ2-1, with a possible D match to TRBD1 (6 bases). Per the germline V gene, CDR1 is DFQATT and CDR2 is SNEGSKA (reference sequence). This CDR3 comprises 14 residues. Written as DNA, the CDR3 is TGCAGCGCTGGTTATAGGGAAAGGGGGAATGAGCAGTTCTTC. This gives the protein CSAGYRERGNEQFF.

V usage is TRBV9 and J usage is TRBJ2-7; TRBD1 matches at 8 bases. The V gene end was trimmed by 3 bases and the J gene end by 11 bases; junction bases not matched to a gene: 16. Germline loops: CDR1 SGDLS, CDR2 YYNGEE. CDR3 length equals 15 residues. The CDR3 DNA sequence: TGTGCCAGCAGCGAATCTACCGGGACAGGCACTGAAGAGTACTTC. Protein product: CASSESTGTGTEEYF. The whole variable domain, filled in from reference TRBV9 and TRBJ2-7, reads DSGVTQTPKHLITATGQRVTLRCSPRSGDLSVYWYQQSLDQGLQFLIQYYNGEERAKGNILERFSAQQFPDLHSELNLSSLELGDSALYFCASSESTGTGTEEYFGPGTRLTVT.

CDR3 protein: CASSPRSRTNPHYQYF. CDR3 DNA: TGTGCCAGCAGCCCCCGGAGCCGGACAAATCCGCACTATCAGTACTTC. This sequence joins TRBV7-8 and TRBJ2-7; a possible D gene is TRBD1 (5 bases). This CDR3 is 16 amino acids long. Between the trimmed V and J ends, which lost 5 bases and 10 bases, there was a span of 27 bases. Germline V gives CDR1 SGHVS, CDR2 FQNEAQ.

The V gene is TRBV24-1, the J gene TRBJ1-1, with TRBD1 as a possible D gene (6 bases). This CDR3 is 15 amino acids long. The V and J ends lost 5 bases and 4 bases respectively, with 16 bases between them. Germline CDR1 KGHDR, CDR2 SFDVKD. CDR3 nucleotides: TGTGCCACCAGTGTAACAGGGCCGGTAGGCACTGAAGCTTTCTTT. It yields the protein CATSVTGPVGTEAFF.

This clonotype was picked up many times. This chain links TRBV2 with TRBJ1-1, with no clear D. The germline V gene has CDR1 SNHLY and CDR2 FYNNEI. Trimming removed 8 bases at V and 1 base at J, with 8 bases between. This CDR3 has 12 amino acids. CDR3 DNA: TGTGCCAGCCAGAGGCGGAACACTGAAGCTTTCTTT. It encodes CASQRRNTEAFF. Variable domain in full (rest from reference TRBV2 and TRBJ1-1): EPEVTQTPSHQVTQMGQEVILRCVPISNHLYFYWYRQILGQKVEFLVSFYNNEISEKSEIFDDQFSVERPDGSNFTLKIRSTKLEDSAMYFCASQRRNTEAFFGQGTRLTVV.

Turning to this clonotype: One end of the junction fails to match germline, which may point to a read error. The J gene is TRBJ1-1, the V gene TRBV11-1, with TRBD1 as a possible D gene (6 bases). This CDR3 is built from 15 residues. Germline V CDR1 and CDR2: SGHAT, FQDESV (reference sequence). The CDR3 loop reads CASSQDGRGFTEAFF. As DNA, the CDR3 is TGCGCCAGCAGCCAAGACGGCAGGGGATTCACTGAAGCTTTCTTT.

This clonotype showed up just a few times. The chain uses TRBV15 and TRBJ1-6; D unresolved. CDR3 length: 12 amino acids. Trimming pared 3 bases from V and 10 bases from J, leaving 7 bases between. Germline values: CDR1 LNHNV, CDR2 YYDKDF (reference sequence). The CDR3 nucleotides are TGTGCCACCAGCAGGGAACACTCACCCCTCCACTTT. It codes for CATSREHSPLHF.

The J gene is TRBJ2-5, the V gene TRBV5-1; 8 bases fit TRBD1. CDR1 is SGHRS, CDR2 YFSETQ, per germline. The CDR3 loop spans 15 amino acids. V shed 0 bases, J shed 7 bases, and the junction held 8 bases outside the gene matches. CDR3 amino acids: CASSLDRQGTGTQYF. The DNA for the CDR3 is TGCGCCAGCAGCTTGGACAGACAGGGGACTGGGACCCAGTACTTC. The full variable domain, rest sourced from reference TRBV5-1 and TRBJ2-5, is KAGVTQTPRYLIKTRGQQVTLSCSPISGHRSVSWYQQTPGQGLQFLFEYFSETQRNKGNFPGRFSGRQFSNSRSEMNVSTLELGDSALYLCASSLDRQGTGTQYFGPGTRLLVL.